The clone carrying this TCR beta chain was detected a few times. Reverse transcription of all isolated RNA meant that expressed TCRB transcripts were sequenced. Measured with immunoSEQ multiplex PCR; TCRdb has only the in-frame clones, and not every one. The data show 160,000 or so clones, with roughly 9.1% seen just once and approximately 2.3% held by the top ten. This record comes from a study of beta chain features in type 1 diabetes. The receptor was isolated from a woman younger than 30 in good health. What was sequenced was central memory CD4+ T cells from blood.

The CDR3 reads CASQDTNNEQFF. The CDR3 coding sequence is TGTGCCAGCCAGGACACAAACAATGAGCAGTTCTTC. The chain joins TRBV28 to TRBJ2-1; perhaps TRBD1 as D (5 bases). V shed 8 bases and J shed 5 bases, with 10 bases lying between them. This CDR3 has 12 residues. Germline CDR1 and CDR2: MDHEN and SYDVKM.